The 29 T cell receptor beta chains below come from one sample, sequenced in a study of vaccination effects on CD4 cells after COVID-19. For these TCRs, the target antigens are not known. TCRdb keeps only in-frame clones here, not all; method: immunoSEQ multiplex PCR. The table has 20,000 to 30,000 clones, around 67% seen once. Antigen-specific CD4+ T cells were expanded with viral peptide pools in the ViraFEST assay before sequencing. The authors isolated CD4+ T cells after ten to eleven days of culture. The participants, recipients of two vaccine doses, got either BNT162b2 or mRNA-1273. Sequences were derived from CD4+ T cells from PBMCs cultured with SARS-CoV-2 spike peptides, sampled after COVID-19 vaccination. These receptors were obtained from a human donor who received a COVID-19 vaccine.

This chain connects TRBV20-1 to TRBJ2-1, with 7 bases lining up with TRBD1. With V trimmed by 3 bases and J by 4 bases, 6 bases remained unmatched. Germline CDR1 reads DFQATT; CDR2 reads SNEGSKA (reference sequence). This CDR3 comprises 14 residues. DNA for the CDR3: TGCAGTGCTAGTAGGGGGCCACAGTACAATGAGCAGTTCTTC. Its translation is CSASRGPQYNEQFF.

CDR3 protein: CASTGNYGYTF. Written as DNA, the CDR3 is TGTGCCAGTACAGGGAACTATGGCTACACCTTC. The J gene is TRBJ1-2, the V gene TRBV19, with TRBD1 as a possible D gene (5 bases). This CDR3 region has 11 residues. Germline lookup yields CDR1 LNHDA and CDR2 SQIVND (reference sequence). The V and J ends lost 7 bases and 2 bases respectively, with 5 bases between them.

The chain is built from TRBV5-6 and TRBJ2-3; TRBD2 matches at 10 bases. CDR1 SGHDT and CDR2 YYEEEE come from the germline V gene. The CDR3 length is 16 residues. The ends lost 2 bases at V and 0 bases at J; junction bases unmatched: 3. This CDR3 is CASSFQTSGSTDTQYF. The CDR3 DNA sequence: TGTGCCAGCAGCTTCCAGACTAGCGGGAGCACAGATACGCAGTATTTT.

V gene TRBV7-9 combines with J gene TRBJ2-1; 8 bases match TRBD2. V was clipped by 7 bases and J by 6 bases; unmatched bases: 11. The CDR3 totals 15 residues. CDR1 and CDR2 from the germline V gene are SEHNR and FQNEAQ (reference sequence). CDR3 in amino acids: CASTHGRGAGNEQFF. CDR3 nucleotide sequence: TGTGCCAGCACCCACGGGCGGGGGGCAGGCAATGAGCAGTTCTTC.

The rearrangement uses TRBV5-1 and TRBJ2-7; 7 bases line up with TRBD2. The germline V gene has CDR1 SGHRS and CDR2 YFSETQ. CDR3 length equals 18 residues. With V trimmed by 0 bases and J by 2 bases, 14 bases remained unmatched. The DNA for the CDR3 is TGCGCCAGCAGCTTGGCCCGCTTGGGCCTAGCGGAGACCTACGAGCAGTACTTC. It encodes CASSLARLGLAETYEQYF. Variable domain in full (rest from reference TRBV5-1 and TRBJ2-7): KAGVTQTPRYLIKTRGQQVTLSCSPISGHRSVSWYQQTPGQGLQFLFEYFSETQRNKGNFPGRFSGRQFSNSRSEMNVSTLELGDSALYLCASSLARLGLAETYEQYFGPGTRLTVT.

The CDR3 DNA reads as TGTGCCAGCAGCTTGGACAGTTACCAAGAGACCCAGTACTTC. Translated: CASSLDSYQETQYF. The J gene is TRBJ2-5, the V gene TRBV5-4; D is unclear. The CDR3 is made up of 14 amino acids. CDR1 is SGHNT and CDR2 is YYREEE in the germline V gene (reference sequence). The germline V and J ends were trimmed by 0 bases and 0 bases, with 6 bases remaining between them.

The V call is TRBV5-6, the J call TRBJ1-6; 7 bases agree with TRBD1. Looked up from germline, CDR1 is SGHDT and CDR2 is YYEEEE. V shed 1 base, J shed 0 bases, and the junction held 1 base outside the gene matches. CDR3 length: 16 amino acids. The CDR3, as DNA: TGTGCCAGCAGCTTGTCAGGGGGCTCCTATAATTCACCCCTCCACTTT. Translating it yields CASSLSGGSYNSPLHF.

This clone was found a few times. The rearrangement links TRBV14 to TRBJ2-5; D gene ambiguous. The V end lost 0 bases, the J end lost 5 bases, and 16 bases lay between the germline ends. The CDR3 has 16 residues. Germline V gene sequence: CDR1 SGHDN, CDR2 FVKESK. This chain's CDR3 is CASSQDPSPVGETQYF. CDR3 in DNA: TGTGCCAGCAGCCAAGATCCCAGCCCGGTGGGGGAGACCCAGTACTTC.

The chain links TRBV19 to TRBJ1-1; D not resolved. Germline V lookup: CDR1 LNHDA, CDR2 SQIVND (reference sequence). The CDR3 length is 14 residues. The V gene lost 2 bases and the J gene lost 0 bases, with 7 bases spanning the gap. Here the CDR3 reads CASSIIGMNTEAFF. CDR3 nucleotides: TGTGCCAGTAGTATAATAGGTATGAACACTGAAGCTTTCTTT.

The sample holds a few counts of this clone. This chain joins TRBV7-9 and TRBJ1-2; 8 bases fit TRBD1. Germline assignment: CDR1 SEHNR and CDR2 FQNEAQ (reference sequence). The CDR3 totals 15 residues. J lost 0 bases, V lost 4 bases, and 4 bases had no gene match. Here the CDR3 DNA reads TGTGCCAGCAGCTCAATGACAGGGGCTAACTATGGCTACACCTTC. This translates into CASSSMTGANYGYTF.

The V gene is TRBV11-2, the J gene TRBJ1-1; tentative D call: TRBD1 (5 bases). Germline CDR1 and CDR2: SGHAT and FQNNGV. The CDR3 runs to 13 residues. Between the trimmed V and J ends, which lost 4 bases and 4 bases, there was a span of 10 bases. CDR3 loop: CASSYSGGTEAFF. The CDR3, as DNA: TGTGCCAGCAGCTACAGTGGGGGCACTGAAGCTTTCTTT.

V gene TRBV24-1 combines with J gene TRBJ2-5; the D is unclear. CDR1 and CDR2 (germline): KGHDR, SFDVKD. The length of the CDR3 is 13 residues. V was cut by 5 bases and J by 2 bases, with 8 bases left in between. The CDR3 reads CATSAQEQETQYF. The CDR3 bases are TGTGCCACCAGTGCCCAGGAACAAGAGACCCAGTACTTC.

The CDR3 reads CACWGNLTYEQYF. CDR3 nucleotide sequence: TGTGCCTGTTGGGGCAACCTCACCTACGAGCAGTACTTC. J is TRBJ2-7 and V is TRBV9, with D possibly TRBD1 on 5 matching bases. There are 13 residues in the CDR3. Per the germline V gene, CDR1 is SGDLS and CDR2 is YYNGEE. V lost 10 bases and J 2 bases, leaving 16 bases between the germline ends. The variable domain in full, completed from reference TRBV9 and TRBJ2-7, reads DSGVTQTPKHLITATGQRVTLRCSPRSGDLSVYWYQQSLDQGLQFLIQYYNGEERAKGNILERFSAQQFPDLHSELNLSSLELGDSALYFCACWGNLTYEQYFGPGTRLTVT.

This clone came up a few times. The CDR3 DNA reads as TGTGCCAGCAGCTTAGGCAGTAGCTCCTACAATGAGCAGTTCTTC. Translating gives CASSLGSSSYNEQFF. The chain employs TRBV7-7 and TRBJ2-1; D is undetermined. Trimming left V 1 base short and J 0 bases short, with 7 bases between. This CDR3 comprises 15 residues. Per germline, CDR1 SSHAT and CDR2 FNYEAQ (reference sequence). Complete variable domain (other parts from reference TRBV7-7 and TRBJ2-1): GAGVSQSPRYKVTKRGQDVTLRCDPISSHATLYWYQQALGQGPEFLTYFNYEAQPDKSGLPSDRFSAERPEGSISTLTIQRTEQRDSAMYRCASSLGSSSYNEQFFGPGTRLTVL.

J is TRBJ2-1 and V is TRBV5-6; 13 bases align to TRBD2. The germline CDR1 and CDR2 sequences are SGHDT and YYEEEE. The trim removed 4 bases at V and 10 bases at J, leaving 11 bases unmatched. The CDR3 spans 16 residues. The CDR3 sequence is CASSIRTSGSVWEQFF. The CDR3 coding sequence is TGTGCCAGCAGCATTAGGACTAGCGGGAGTGTCTGGGAGCAGTTCTTC.

The chain combines TRBV19 with TRBJ1-5, with D possibly being TRBD1 (6 bases). The CDR3 is 15 residues long. V lost 5 bases, J lost 3 bases, and 14 bases lay in between. Germline V gene sequence: CDR1 LNHDA, CDR2 SQIVND (reference sequence). The CDR3 sequence is CASSASTGPNQPQHF. CDR3 nucleotide sequence: TGTGCCAGTAGTGCTTCTACAGGGCCCAATCAGCCCCAGCATTTT.

The chain joins TRBV5-1 to TRBJ2-3, with 7 bases matching TRBD2. The CDR3 totals 14 residues. The trim removed 5 bases at V and 4 bases at J, leaving 7 bases unmatched. The germline V gene encodes CDR1 SGHRS and CDR2 YFSETQ. For the CDR3, the DNA is TGCGCCAGCAGGGTAGCGGGCGATTCAGATACGCAGTATTTT. Amino acids: CASRVAGDSDTQYF.

This clone was observed a handful of times. The chain couples TRBV28 to TRBJ2-7, with a possible D match to TRBD1 (6 bases). The CDR3 consists of 16 residues. Trimming pared 2 bases from V and 3 bases from J, leaving 17 bases between. Germline CDR1 is MDHEN and CDR2 is SYDVKM. The CDR3, as DNA: TGTGCCAGCAGTTTAGCATCAGGGGTGGCCCTCTACGAGCAGTACTTC. Protein sequence: CASSLASGVALYEQYF.

This clone has only one observation. The gene calls are TRBV6-5 and TRBJ1-6; perhaps TRBD1 as D (5 bases). Trimming took off 6 bases at V and 8 bases at J, with 8 bases between the two ends. The CDR3 spans 12 residues. The germline V gene has CDR1 MNHEY and CDR2 SVGAGI. The CDR3 DNA reads TGTGCCAGCAGATTAGGGGATTCACCCCTCCACTTT. It encodes CASRLGDSPLHF.

The chain employs TRBV6-5 and TRBJ1-6; 10 nucleotides line up with TRBD1. V shed 6 bases and J 9 bases; nucleotides not matched to a gene: 8. CDR3 length: 15 amino acids. Germline CDR1 MNHEY, CDR2 SVGAGI. The DNA for the CDR3 is TGTGCCAGCAGGACCACCGGGACAGGGGTTTCACCCCTCCACTTT. It is translated as CASRTTGTGVSPLHF.

This chain joins TRBV27 and TRBJ1-5; D is possibly TRBD1 (5 bases). This CDR3 spans 15 amino acids. Germline CDR1 MNHEY, CDR2 SMNVEV (reference sequence). Trimming removed 2 bases from V and 7 bases from J, with 15 bases in between. The CDR3 DNA is TGTGCCAGCAGTTTAGGTTGGCAGGGCGGCCAGCCCCAGCATTTT. It is translated as CASSLGWQGGQPQHF.

The chain links TRBV10-3 to TRBJ2-7; the D gene could be TRBD1 or TRBD2 (6 bases each). Per germline, CDR1 ENHRY and CDR2 SYGVKD. This CDR3 region has 12 residues. The V gene lost 3 bases and the J gene lost 7 bases, with 10 bases spanning the gap. The CDR3 DNA follows: TGTGCCATCAGTGATACAGGGAGGGAGCAGTACTTC. Amino acids: CAISDTGREQYF.

V gene TRBV5-5 combines with J gene TRBJ2-5; 9 nucleotides line up with TRBD2. Germline CDR1 and CDR2: SGHKS and YYEKEE (reference sequence). V shed 0 bases and J 2 bases; nucleotides not matched to a gene: 5. The CDR3 spans 16 residues. The CDR3 here is CASSLGVAGVQETQYF. CDR3 bases: TGTGCCAGCAGCTTGGGGGTAGCGGGAGTACAAGAGACCCAGTACTTC.

V is TRBV27 and J is TRBJ1-6; D is perhaps TRBD1 (6 bases). The ends were cut back, 3 bases at V and 7 bases at J, with 10 bases in the middle. Germline V gene sequence: CDR1 MNHEY, CDR2 SMNVEV (reference sequence). This CDR3 has 14 amino acids. The CDR3 sequence: CASSFGQGNSPLHF. The CDR3, as DNA: TGTGCCAGCAGTTTTGGTCAGGGGAATTCACCCCTCCACTTT.

The V and J genes are TRBV5-1 and TRBJ2-5; D is unresolved. The CDR3 consists of 13 residues. Germline CDR1 reads SGHRS; CDR2 reads YFSETQ. Trimming pared 0 bases from V and 5 bases from J, leaving 8 bases between. The CDR3 loop is CASSLAAFETQYF. The CDR3 bases are TGCGCCAGCAGCTTGGCTGCTTTCGAGACCCAGTACTTC.

The V call is TRBV27, the J call TRBJ2-1; D unclear. Germline CDR1 reads MNHEY; CDR2 reads SMNVEV (reference sequence). This CDR3 is 16 amino acids long. V was shortened by 5 bases and J by 8 bases, with 22 bases between the two germline ends. CDR3 sequence reads: CASSPSDSYPIDEQFF. DNA for the CDR3: TGTGCCAGCAGTCCCTCCGACTCTTACCCCATCGATGAGCAGTTCTTC.

CDR3 nucleotide sequence: TGCAGTGCTATAAGGGGAGATACGCAGTATTTT. It codes for CSAIRGDTQYF. This chain connects TRBV20-1 to TRBJ2-3; the D gene is possibly TRBD1 (5 bases). The length of the CDR3 is 11 residues. The V end was cut by 4 bases, the J end by 5 bases, with 7 bases between. Germline CDR1 is DFQATT and CDR2 is SNEGSKA (reference sequence).

V and J are TRBV5-3 and TRBJ1-5; D unresolved. TRBV5-3 belongs to the ORF category, with a function that is uncertain. Deletions cut 10 bases from V and 0 bases from J, with 23 bases between. The CDR3 is made up of 17 amino acids. The CDR3 DNA sequence: TGTGCCTTACGAGATTCGACGGAATTTTATAGCAATCAGCCCCAGCATTTT. It translates to CALRDSTEFYSNQPQHF.

The genes are TRBV12-3 or TRBV12-4 and TRBJ2-7; D remains unclear. There are 12 residues in the CDR3. V lost 6 bases and J 4 bases, leaving 10 bases between the germline ends. In DNA form, the CDR3 reads TGTGCCAGCAGCACTCAAGGTTACGAGCAGTACTTC. It yields the protein CASSTQGYEQYF.